This T cell receptor beta chain was documented in a study of control samples from healthy donors and cancer patients. Profiled with immunoSEQ multiplex PCR; TCRdb holds only in-frame clones, not every one. The sample has just over 150,000 clones; 93% are singletons. The source of this sequence is a man between 45 and 60 years old in good health. Source material: blood.

The CDR3 reads CATSEVGGTGELFF. The CDR3 coding sequence is TGTGCCACCAGTGAGGTAGGGGGGACCGGGGAGCTGTTTTTT. The chain links TRBV24-1 to TRBJ2-2; D may be TRBD1 or TRBD2 (6 bases each). Germline-derived CDR1 and CDR2 are KGHDR and SFDVKD. Trimming pared 4 bases from V and 5 bases from J, leaving 10 bases between. The CDR3 extends over 14 amino acids.